This TCR beta chain was identified during a study of cytomegalovirus exposure and HLA in healthy donors. Primers for the PCR totalled 60 Vbeta and 13 Jbeta. Profiled with immunoSEQ multiplex PCR; TCRdb holds only in-frame clones, not every one. The sample's table shows about 74,000 clones. The receptor's source is a female donor in good health and CMV-seropositive. Material for sequencing was PBMCs.

CDR3 protein: CASSVKGLVNTGELFF. Written as DNA, the CDR3 is TGTGCCAGCAGCGTAAAGGGACTAGTGAACACCGGGGAGCTGTTTTTT. This chain uses TRBV9 with TRBJ2-2; 8 nucleotides align to TRBD2. With V trimmed by 1 base and J by 1 base, 3 bases remained unmatched. There are 16 residues in the CDR3. Germline V gene data show CDR1 as SGDLS and CDR2 as YYNGEE.